This T cell receptor (beta chain) was observed in a study of a mutant IDH1 vaccine in newly diagnosed glioma. For the study at large: Patients got radiotherapy, temozolomide, or both beforehand, and most got both.

CDR1 SGHVS and CDR2 FNYEAQ come from the germline V gene. With V trimmed by 1 base and J by 4 bases, 16 bases remained unmatched. The CDR3 runs to 19 residues. The method was immunoSEQ multiplex PCR; TCRdb's version includes in-frame clones alone and lacks a portion of them. This table holds 70,000 to 90,000 clones, around 85% found once. The time point denotes: week 23, last vaccination. Vaccination used 300 ug of mutant IDH1 20-mer peptide per dose, with topical imiquimod. In regard to this clone: Its antigen is unknown.

This sample comprised PBMCs, obtained from a glioma patient whose treatment included an IDH1 peptide vaccine. V gene TRBV7-6 combines with J gene TRBJ2-3; TRBD2 matches at 8 bases. The sequence came from a man younger than 45 with glioma. Some clones in this sample may be carry-over from other donors' samples. The CDR3 sequence: CASSLDLPIAGPSADTQYF. CDR3 bases: TGTGCCAGCAGCTTAGACCTCCCCATAGCGGGACCGTCGGCAGATACGCAGTATTTT.